The source of this T cell receptor beta chain is a study of blood T cell repertoires in COVID-19. Germline lookup yields CDR1 MNHEY and CDR2 SMNVEV (reference sequence). V trimming: 6 bases; J trimming: 2 bases; junction bases outside the gene matches: 4. This CDR3 spans 13 amino acids. Clones were read by immunoSEQ multiplex PCR, and TCRdb kept only the in-frame ones, dropping some. Of 250,000 to 300,000 clones listed, roughly nine tenths are singletons. The rearrangement joins TRBV27 to TRBJ2-7; 7 nucleotides agree with TRBD1. The TCR was taken from a woman aged 25 to 39 with COVID-19, enrolled during active disease. Sequencing input: peripheral blood. CDR3 coding DNA: TGTGCCAGCAGCCGGGACAGCACCTACGAGCAGTACTTC. This codes for CASSRDSTYEQYF.